This TCR beta chain was observed in a study of T cell responses to AZD1222 COVID-19 vaccine. Study results and limitations: Spike-specific TCR breadth and depth both grew after two AZD1222 doses. Repertoire collection took place solely once the T cell response had peaked. The donor cohort was predominantly white British with a female majority, and clonal diversity may have been underestimated.

Turning to this clone: Its target is unknown.

Sequencing was performed with immunoSEQ multiplex PCR; in TCRdb, only in-frame clones are kept and a portion is missing. The sample holds about 100,000 clones, 87% seen once. This CDR3 has 15 amino acids. The germline CDR1 and CDR2 sequences are SGDLS and YYNGEE. With 1 base removed from V and 4 bases from J, the gap between germline ends came to 12 bases. This chain links TRBV9 with TRBJ1-5; possible D gene TRBD1, 6 bases. The TCR was taken from an adult in good health. This sample comprised peripheral blood, obtained on day 0 of MenACWY control vaccination. The CDR3 protein is CASSVMGGRNQPQHF. CDR3 DNA: TGTGCCAGCAGCGTAATGGGGGGGCGGAATCAGCCCCAGCATTTT. Full variable domain (remainder filled in from reference TRBV9 and TRBJ1-5): DSGVTQTPKHLITATGQRVTLRCSPRSGDLSVYWYQQSLDQGLQFLIQYYNGEERAKGNILERFSAQQFPDLHSELNLSSLELGDSALYFCASSVMGGRNQPQHFGDGTRLSIL.